One sample yielded the 3 T cell receptor beta chains listed below, sequenced in a study of blood T cell repertoires in COVID-19. Sequencing used immunoSEQ multiplex PCR; TCRdb keeps in-frame clones, though not all of them. The table records over 150,000 clones, approximately 90% of them present only once. Sequencing was done on a sample of PBMCs or T cells enriched from blood (not recorded which). Receptors were obtained from a young woman who had recovered from COVID-19.

This chain links TRBV3-1 (or the pseudogene TRBV3-2) with TRBJ1-5, with D perhaps matching TRBD1 (6 bases). V was cut by 0 bases and J by 7 bases, with 13 bases left in between. Germline-derived CDR1 and CDR2 are LGHDT and YNNKEL (reference sequence). The CDR3 extends over 15 amino acids. CDR3 bases: TGTGCCAGCAGCCAAGAAGGGGGGGCGAGGCAGCCCCAGCATTTT. Its protein product is CASSQEGGARQPQHF.

The rearrangement joins TRBV5-4 to TRBJ2-2; D remains unclear. The CDR3 extends over 14 amino acids. Germline V gene sequence: CDR1 SGHNT, CDR2 YYREEE (reference sequence). The ends were cut back, 2 bases at V and 1 base at J, with 6 bases in the middle. The CDR3 DNA follows: TGTGCCAGCAGCTTCGCTAGGAACACCGGGGAGCTGTTTTTT. This gives the protein CASSFARNTGELFF. Looking up the rest from reference TRBV5-4 and TRBJ2-2 gives the full variable domain: ETGVTQSPTHLIKTRGQQVTLRCSSQSGHNTVSWYQQALGQGPQFIFQYYREEENGRGNFPPRFSGLQFPNYSSELNVNALELDDSALYLCASSFARNTGELFFGEGSRLTVL.

The rearrangement joins TRBV19 to TRBJ2-7; 10 bases match TRBD1. Germline lookup yields CDR1 LNHDA and CDR2 SQIVND (reference sequence). Losses at the gene ends were 10 bases for V and 5 bases for J; bases not matched to a gene: 5. The CDR3 length is 12 residues. The CDR3 DNA follows: TGTGCCACACGACAGGGGGCCGACGAGCAGTACTTC. The encoded protein is CATRQGADEQYF.